This T cell receptor (beta chain) is drawn from a study of Graves' ophthalmopathy and Graves' hyperthyroidism. Ophthalmopathic donors had moderate-to-severe activity, CAS ≥3 and NOSPECS ≥4, with disease that had lasted under 3 months. Other autoimmune diseases, uncontrolled infections, pregnancy or lactation excluded patients from enrollment. This clonotype was detected many times. Its antigen remains unknown. Study-level points and caveats: Most thyroid clonotypes expanded beyond 0.001 frequency were also found in blood.

The TCR beta CDR3 regions underwent amplification from RNA transcripts. Second-round multiplex PCR came after first-round RT-PCR with HTBI primers. TCRdb recomputed calls from the multiplex PCR reads with MiXCR, one row per CDR3 protein. Altogether a few hundred thousand distinct CDR3 sequences are present, 15% to 20% being singletons, with the ten largest covering 1.6%. The CDR3 extends over 13 amino acids. CDR1 and CDR2 from the germline V gene are LNHNV and YYDKDF (reference sequence). V shed 5 bases and J shed 5 bases, with 12 bases lying between them. This TCR derives from a woman aged 18-29 years with Graves' ophthalmopathy. The chain is built from TRBV15 and TRBJ2-5; D gene uncertain. Sequencing was carried out using peripheral blood. Here the CDR3 reads CATSLPPGETQYF. The CDR3 region has the DNA TGTGCCACCAGCTTGCCCCCGGGCGAGACCCAGTACTTC.